These 25 T cell receptor beta chains came from one sample sequenced in a study of cytomegalovirus exposure and HLA in healthy donors. The PCR contained 60 Vbeta and 13 Jbeta primers. Assay: immunoSEQ multiplex PCR; the TCRdb copy retains only in-frame clones and omits some. This table has about 26,000 clones, approximately 70% appearing once. Sequenced input: PBMCs. These receptors all come from a woman in her forties or fifties in good health and CMV-seronegative.

The gene calls are TRBV29-1 and TRBJ2-7; TRBD1 might be the D (6 bases). The V end was cut by 1 base, the J end by 0 bases, with 10 bases between. The CDR3 extends over 14 amino acids. The germline V gene has CDR1 SQVTM and CDR2 ANQGSEA. As DNA, the CDR3 is TGCAGCGTTGAAGGAAGGGACAACTCCTACGAGCAGTACTTC. It yields the protein CSVEGRDNSYEQYF.

The gene calls are TRBV5-1 and TRBJ1-5, with 10 bases aligning to TRBD1. The trim removed 3 bases at V and 1 base at J, leaving 1 base unmatched. The length of the CDR3 is 15 residues. Germline CDR1 and CDR2: SGHRS and YFSETQ. CDR3 loop: CASSWTGGSNQPQHF. CDR3 bases: TGCGCCAGCAGCTGGACAGGGGGGAGCAATCAGCCCCAGCATTTT.

The J gene is TRBJ1-1, the V gene TRBV9; D ambiguous. V shed 0 bases and J shed 0 bases, with 12 bases lying between them. This CDR3 contains 16 residues. Germline CDR1 SGDLS, CDR2 YYNGEE. The CDR3 spells CASSVEGGLLNTEAFF. Written as DNA, the CDR3 is TGTGCCAGCAGCGTAGAAGGCGGACTCTTGAACACTGAAGCTTTCTTT. Combining the CDR3 with reference TRBV9 and TRBJ1-1 gives the whole variable domain DSGVTQTPKHLITATGQRVTLRCSPRSGDLSVYWYQQSLDQGLQFLIQYYNGEERAKGNILERFSAQQFPDLHSELNLSSLELGDSALYFCASSVEGGLLNTEAFFGQGTRLTVV.

The chain recombines TRBV5-1 with TRBJ1-6; 9 nucleotides match TRBD1. Trimming took 3 bases from V and 7 from J; bases not matched to a gene: 2. This CDR3 comprises 14 residues. The germline V gene has CDR1 SGHRS and CDR2 YFSETQ. This CDR3 is CASSSTGGNSPLHF. The CDR3 DNA sequence: TGCGCCAGCAGCTCGACAGGGGGGAATTCACCCCTCCACTTT.

The chain links TRBV28 to TRBJ1-1; unclear D gene. Germline loops: CDR1 MDHEN, CDR2 SYDVKM. The CDR3 is 16 residues long. The V and J ends lost 5 bases and 5 bases respectively, with 21 bases between them. CDR3: CASSTPDGPRRTEAFF. The CDR3 nucleotides read TGTGCCAGCAGTACTCCAGACGGGCCGAGGAGGACTGAAGCTTTCTTT.

This clone showed up just once. This chain uses TRBV6-5 with TRBJ2-5; 7 positions match TRBD1. The trim removed 5 bases at V and 5 bases at J, leaving 11 bases unmatched. The CDR3 covers 15 residues. In germline, CDR1 is MNHEY, CDR2 SVGAGI. This CDR3 reads CASSPPGTVLETQYF. The CDR3 nucleotides are TGTGCCAGCAGTCCCCCCGGGACAGTACTGGAGACCCAGTACTTC.

V gene TRBV20-1 combines with J gene TRBJ1-1; D unclear. This CDR3 spans 11 amino acids. Trimming stripped 6 bases from V and 10 bases from J, with 15 bases between. Germline V lookup: CDR1 DFQATT, CDR2 SNEGSKA (reference sequence). CDR3 DNA: TGCAGTGCCGAACCCGGGGAGGCAGCTTTCTTT. Protein sequence: CSAEPGEAAFF.

The genes are TRBV28 and TRBJ1-5; the D is unclear. Per the germline V gene, CDR1 is MDHEN and CDR2 is SYDVKM. CDR3 length equals 12 residues. Trimming stripped 3 bases from V and 3 bases from J, with 3 bases between. CDR3: CASSFVNQPQHF. Written as DNA, the CDR3 is TGTGCCAGCAGTTTCGTCAATCAGCCCCAGCATTTT.

This clone was counted a few times. V gene TRBV29-1 combines with J gene TRBJ1-3; D is ambiguous. The germline V gene encodes CDR1 SQVTM and CDR2 ANQGSEA. Trimming removed 5 bases at V and 0 bases at J, with 23 bases between. CDR3 length: 18 residues. CDR3 coding DNA: TGCAGCGTTATCGAGCTGGGGAGGGCCGGGAGCTCTGGAAACACCATATATTTT. Residues: CSVIELGRAGSSGNTIYF.

The CDR3 spells CASSDKTGRGYTF. In nucleotides, the CDR3 is TGTGCCAGCAGCGACAAGACAGGGAGAGGCTACACCTTC. The chain couples TRBV6-1 to TRBJ1-2; 7 bases are shared with TRBD1. Germline lookup yields CDR1 MNHNS and CDR2 SASEGT. The V gene end was trimmed by 6 bases and the J gene end by 8 bases; junction bases not matched to a gene: 9. CDR3 length: 13 residues.

The CDR3 DNA reads as TGTGCCAGCAGCGTTGGGAACCAGGGGGGCGCCGAGCAGTACTTC. Protein product: CASSVGNQGGAEQYF. The V and J genes are TRBV9 and TRBJ2-7, with a tentative D call TRBD1 (7 bases). Germline V CDR1 and CDR2: SGDLS, YYNGEE. CDR3 size: 15 residues. Trimming removed 2 bases from V and 6 bases from J, with 18 bases in between.

V is TRBV28 and J is TRBJ2-1, with D tentatively TRBD2 (7 bases). Deletions cut 3 bases from V and 6 bases from J, with 15 bases between. This CDR3 spans 15 amino acids. Germline CDR1 and CDR2: MDHEN and SYDVKM. CDR3 DNA sequence: TGTGCCAGCAGTTTTCTAAAGGGGGGGGGCAATGAGCAGTTCTTC. The encoded protein is CASSFLKGGGNEQFF.

The rearrangement links TRBV13 to TRBJ1-4; 8 bases map to TRBD1. The CDR3 loop spans 15 amino acids. Germline values: CDR1 PRHDT, CDR2 FYEKMQ (reference sequence). After removal of 0 bases from V and 12 bases from J, the junction contained 9 bases not matched to a gene. CDR3 protein: CASSLGGTGSRELFF. The DNA of the CDR3 is TGTGCCAGCAGCTTAGGGGGGACAGGTTCTCGGGAACTGTTTTTT.

This sequence joins TRBV19 and TRBJ1-5; the D is unclear. This CDR3 is built from 14 residues. CDR1 is LNHDA, CDR2 SQIVND, per germline (reference sequence). Trimming removed 7 bases from V and 2 bases from J, with 12 bases in between. The chain's CDR3 is CASTRDEGNQPQHF. CDR3 coding DNA: TGTGCCAGTACAAGAGACGAGGGCAATCAGCCCCAGCATTTT.

The chain joins TRBV5-8 to TRBJ1-5; D uncertain. Trimming pared 5 bases from V and 2 bases from J, leaving 14 bases between. Germline V gives CDR1 SGHTS, CDR2 YDEGEE. This CDR3 is built from 15 residues. In nucleotides, the CDR3 is TGTGCCAGCAGGCTCCCCCCCGGGGGCAATCAGCCCCAGCATTTT. It encodes CASRLPPGGNQPQHF.

This clone showed up just once. CDR3 loop: CASSRGGERKETQYF. In nucleotides, the CDR3 is TGTGCCAGCAGCCGAGGCGGAGAGCGAAAAGAGACCCAGTACTTC. J is TRBJ2-5 and V is TRBV5-4; D unresolved. Germline lookup yields CDR1 SGHNT and CDR2 YYREEE (reference sequence). With 4 bases removed from V and 3 bases from J, the gap between germline ends came to 16 bases. The CDR3 has 15 residues.

This clone showed up just once. This chain uses TRBV7-9 with TRBJ1-4; D is uncertain. V dropped 1 base and J dropped 0 bases, with 6 bases sitting between them. This CDR3 has 15 residues. The V gene's germline CDR1 is SEHNR and CDR2 FQNEAQ (reference sequence). CDR3 region: CASSLGAATNEKLFF. In DNA form, the CDR3 reads TGTGCCAGCAGCTTAGGAGCTGCAACTAATGAAAAACTGTTTTTT.

In this sample, this clone turned up a few times. The V and J genes are TRBV19 and TRBJ1-1; the D gene is possibly TRBD1 (5 bases). CDR1 is LNHDA and CDR2 is SQIVND in the germline V gene (reference sequence). Deletions cut 8 bases from V and 5 bases from J, with 18 bases between. This CDR3 is 14 amino acids long. In DNA, the CDR3 is TGTGCCAGTGAACTAAGGGGATTAGGAACTGAAGCTTTCTTT. It specifies CASELRGLGTEAFF. Complete variable domain (other parts from reference TRBV19 and TRBJ1-1): DGGITQSPKYLFRKEGQNVTLSCEQNLNHDAMYWYRQDPGQGLRLIYYSQIVNDFQKGDIAEGYSVSREKKESFPLTVTSAQKNPTAFYLCASELRGLGTEAFFGQGTRLTVV.

This rearrangement joins TRBV7-2 to TRBJ2-1; D is perhaps TRBD2 (5 bases). The germline V gene encodes CDR1 SGHTA and CDR2 FQGNSA. Trimming cost V 4 bases and J 8 bases, with 18 bases left between them. This CDR3 is built from 15 residues. In DNA form, the CDR3 reads TGTGCCAGCAGCTCGCAGACTCCGGGGATCGATGAGCAGTTCTTC. Translating gives CASSSQTPGIDEQFF.

The J gene is TRBJ1-5, the V gene TRBV29-1, with TRBD1 identical over 8 bases. The CDR3 runs 14 residues. The trim removed 5 bases at V and 9 bases at J, leaving 12 bases unmatched. The germline CDR1 and CDR2 sequences are SQVTM and ANQGSEA. As DNA, the CDR3 is TGCAGCGTTTCGGACAGGGCCCCCTCCGGGCCCCAGCATTTT. It translates to CSVSDRAPSGPQHF.

The gene calls are TRBV4-2 and TRBJ2-3; 10 bases are a match to TRBD2. The CDR3 is 15 amino acids. Germline V CDR1 and CDR2: LGHNA, YNFKEQ. The junction had 8 bases not matched to a gene; V was cut back by 5 bases and J by 6 bases. CDR3 protein: CASSGSGGAEDTQYF. CDR3 DNA sequence: TGTGCCAGCAGCGGGAGCGGGGGGGCCGAGGATACGCAGTATTTT.

This chain links TRBV6-1 with TRBJ1-1; D not resolved. The CDR3 contains 15 residues. Trimming removed 6 bases from V and 4 bases from J, with 18 bases in between. Germline CDR1 MNHNS, CDR2 SASEGT. The chain's CDR3 is CASSPTESPGTEAFF. The CDR3 coding sequence is TGTGCCAGCAGCCCCACGGAGTCCCCGGGCACTGAAGCTTTCTTT.

V is TRBV19 and J is TRBJ2-1, with D unclear. Trimming shortened V by 8 bases and J by 8 bases, and 19 bases separated the two germline ends. The CDR3 extends over 14 amino acids. The germline V gene encodes CDR1 LNHDA and CDR2 SQIVND (reference sequence). CDR3 nucleotide sequence: TGTGCCAGTGCTCTATCCTTCCTTTCGGATGAGCAGTTCTTC. This codes for CASALSFLSDEQFF.

The rearrangement uses TRBV5-1 and TRBJ2-7; 9 bases align to TRBD1. There are 16 residues in the CDR3. The ends lost 1 base at V and 3 bases at J; junction bases unmatched: 8. Per the germline V gene, CDR1 is SGHRS and CDR2 is YFSETQ. CDR3 sequence (DNA): TGCGCCAGCAGCTTGATCCCTACGGGACAGGGCTACGAGCAGTACTTC. Its protein product is CASSLIPTGQGYEQYF.

V is TRBV18 and J is TRBJ2-7; D is possibly TRBD1 (6 bases). Trimming took 5 bases from V and 0 from J, leaving 11 bases between them. This CDR3 has 14 residues. The germline V gene encodes CDR1 KGHSH and CDR2 LQKENI. The CDR3 nucleotides are TGTGCCAGCTCAGGCTACAGGGACTCCTACGAGCAGTACTTC. It yields the protein CASSGYRDSYEQYF.